This TCR beta chain derives from a study of cytotoxic CD8 clonotypes in ibrutinib-treated CLL. Frozen PBMC stocks contributed roughly 2 micrograms of genomic DNA to the TCR beta libraries. General study results and limits: Public clonotypes, found uncommonly, either contracted or stayed stable on treatment. Starting clonality was above that of age-matched healthy donors and tracked circulating CD8+ T-cell counts.

A remark on this clone: Antigen unknown.

The CDR3 has 13 amino acids. CDR1 is MNHNY and CDR2 is SVGAGI in the germline V gene (reference sequence). The V end was cut by 0 bases, the J end by 5 bases, with 8 bases between. Clones were read by immunoSEQ multiplex PCR, and TCRdb kept only the in-frame ones, dropping some. The sample lists about 160,000 clones, more than 80% occurring once. The chain recombines TRBV6-6 with TRBJ2-7; tentative D call: TRBD2 (6 bases). Sequencing was performed on PBMCs, taken after 24 months of ibrutinib treatment. The TCR sequence derives from a human donor with chronic lymphocytic leukemia. The DNA of the CDR3 is TGTGCCAGCAGTTACTCGGGGGGACACGAGCAGTACTTC. Encoded protein: CASSYSGGHEQYF.